The T cell receptor (beta chain) under discussion was sequenced for a study of blood T cells in healthy people across ages. Study-wide background: Capturing about one barcoded beta molecule per two T cells was achieved by template switching. Regarding the study as a whole: Investigators treated diversity estimates from one million T cells as underestimates.

Next came a second PCR, run for about 7 to 12 cycles, which used a sample-barcoded 5' primer along with a J-beta primer mix. CDR3-containing paired-end reads numbering at least 2.5 million came from each sample. TCRdb redid the calling of the 5' RACE reads with MiXCR, one entry per CDR3 protein. The data hold around 400,000 distinct CDR3 sequences, with 45% to 65% observed a single time. Total RNA, at least 5 micrograms per sample, came from PBMCs. Worth noting for this clonotype: Antigen unknown.

Germline V gives CDR1 SNHLY, CDR2 FYNNEI. Trimming removed 9 bases at V and 7 bases at J, with 18 bases between. CDR3 length: 13 residues. The sample comprised blood. This rearrangement joins TRBV2 to TRBJ1-2, with D unresolved. The source is a man aged 55 to 69 in good health. CDR3 sequence reads: CARGGDTAAGYTF. The DNA of the CDR3 is TGTGCCAGGGGTGGGGATACCGCGGCTGGCTACACCTTC.